These 23 T cell receptor beta chains originate from one sample sequenced in a study of beta chain features in type 1 diabetes (dated by TCRdb to the late 2010s). Libraries came from the immunoSEQ multiplex PCR assay. The High Capacity cDNA Reverse Transcription Kit was used to reverse transcribe all of the isolated RNA, meaning that expressed TCRB transcripts were what got sequenced. Imported from immuneACCESS, the table was reduced by TCRdb to in-frame sequences with V and J called. These copies leave out some clones; in studies compared against another copy, an unresolved V gene accounts for under half, and the cause of the remainder is not known. In all, the sample holds tens of thousands of clones, and about 32% of those were seen once. The top ten clones comprise about 0.5% of the sample. Sequencing was done on a sample of stem cell memory CD4+ T cells from blood. The meaning of the sample's cell subset or site label: stem cell-like memory CD4+ T cells. These receptors all come from a woman aged 18-29 years in good health.

In its sample, this clone was seen a few times. The chain employs TRBV14 and TRBJ1-5; D is uncertain. The germline V and J ends were trimmed by 1 base and 7 bases, with 8 bases remaining between them. Germline CDR1 reads SGHDN; CDR2 reads FVKESK. The CDR3 runs 13 residues. In nucleotides, the CDR3 is TGTGCCAGCAGCCAAGGCAGTCGACAGCCCCAGCATTTT. Translated, it gives CASSQGSRQPQHF.

Regarding this clone: In the same sample, other DNA sequences code for this CDR3. The CDR3 nucleotides read TGCGCCAGCAGCCCAAGACAGGGGGCGGACTATGGCTACACCTTC. This gives the protein CASSPRQGADYGYTF. The chain couples TRBV4-1 to TRBJ1-2; TRBD1 matches 10 bases. CDR1 is MGHRA, CDR2 YSYEKL, per germline. The junction had 5 bases not matched to a gene; V was cut back by 4 bases and J by 3 bases. This CDR3 is built from 15 residues.

This clone was seen only a few times. J is TRBJ2-3 and V is TRBV30; tentative D call: TRBD1 (5 bases). V lost 1 base and J 0 bases, leaving 8 bases between the germline ends. Germline assignment: CDR1 GTSNPN and CDR2 SVGIG (reference sequence). The CDR3 runs 14 residues. CDR3 amino acids: CAWSEGISTDTQYF. The CDR3 nucleotides are TGTGCCTGGAGTGAGGGGATTAGCACAGATACGCAGTATTTT.

V usage is TRBV27 and J usage is TRBJ2-6; D is unclear. The germline V gene has CDR1 MNHEY and CDR2 SMNVEV (reference sequence). CDR3 length equals 17 residues. V was clipped by 5 bases and J by 2 bases, with 16 bases between them. CDR3 sequence (DNA): TGTGCCAGCAGTCTTTTTAGCCGCAGAACTGGGGCCAACGTCCTGACTTTC. Translation gives CASSLFSRRTGANVLTF.

V usage is TRBV5-5 and J usage is TRBJ2-7, with D perhaps TRBD1 (7 bases). Trimming took off 3 bases at V and 1 base at J, with 14 bases between the two ends. The CDR3 length is 15 residues. Germline V gene data show CDR1 as SGHKS and CDR2 as YYEKEE (reference sequence). In DNA form, the CDR3 reads TGTGCCAGCAGCTCCCGGGCAGGGGGGTCCTACGAGCAGTACTTC. Encoded protein: CASSSRAGGSYEQYF.

This chain uses TRBV5-1 with TRBJ1-2; a weak D match, TRBD1 (5 bases). Germline values: CDR1 SGHRS, CDR2 YFSETQ. This CDR3 spans 13 amino acids. Trimming cost V 3 bases and J 7 bases, with 13 bases left between them. The CDR3 sequence is CASSYDSYSGYTF. The DNA of the CDR3 is TGCGCCAGCAGCTACGACAGCTACTCTGGCTACACCTTC.

Here the CDR3 DNA reads TGTGCCAGCAGTGAACAGGGGCGGACTGAAGCTTTCTTT. Its protein product is CASSEQGRTEAFF. V is TRBV6-1 and J is TRBJ1-1; a possible D gene is TRBD1 (6 bases). Germline CDR1 and CDR2: MNHNS and SASEGT. This CDR3 has 13 residues. The V and J ends lost 2 bases and 5 bases respectively, with 9 bases between them.

This clone was seen more than once but under ten times. The V gene is TRBV19, the J gene TRBJ2-3; D is unclear. The CDR3 runs to 13 residues. Trimming took off 3 bases at V and 2 bases at J, with 6 bases between the two ends. The germline gives CDR1 LNHDA, CDR2 SQIVND (reference sequence). The CDR3 nucleotides read TGTGCCAGTAGTATGTCTCTCACAGATACGCAGTATTTT. Protein sequence: CASSMSLTDTQYF.

This clone was counted between two and nine times. This chain uses TRBV30 with TRBJ2-1, with D possibly matching TRBD2 (5 bases). CDR3 size: 12 residues. Trimming cost V 3 bases and J 7 bases, with 10 bases left between them. Germline-derived CDR1 and CDR2 are GTSNPN and SVGIG (reference sequence). As DNA, the CDR3 is TGTGCCTGGAGCGGCCCGGGGAATGAGCAGTTCTTC. The encoded protein is CAWSGPGNEQFF.

This clone was observed a few times. V is TRBV7-2 and J is TRBJ1-3; no definite D call. The CDR3 extends over 15 amino acids. V was shortened by 1 base and J by 0 bases, with 7 bases between the two germline ends. Germline V gene sequence: CDR1 SGHTA, CDR2 FQGNSA. CDR3 protein: CASSLVGVSGNTIYF. In DNA, the CDR3 is TGTGCCAGCAGCTTAGTCGGGGTCTCTGGAAACACCATATATTTT.

The genes are TRBV5-4 and TRBJ2-5; 11 bases match TRBD2. The CDR3 is made up of 15 amino acids. V was clipped by 5 bases and J by 5 bases; unmatched bases: 8. Germline lookup yields CDR1 SGHNT and CDR2 YYREEE (reference sequence). CDR3 sequence (DNA): TGTGCCAGCAGTCAAAAACTAGCGGGGGTTGAGACCCAGTACTTC. Protein product: CASSQKLAGVETQYF.

V gene TRBV18 combines with J gene TRBJ1-1, with D possibly TRBD1 on 6 matching bases. V lost 5 bases, J lost 1 base, and 8 bases lay in between. Germline CDR1 and CDR2: KGHSH and LQKENI. The CDR3 has 13 amino acids. For the CDR3, the DNA is TGTGCCAGCTCAGCAGGGGAGAACACTGAAGCTTTCTTT. Amino acids: CASSAGENTEAFF.

The chain uses TRBV7-3 and TRBJ2-1, with 11 bases fitting TRBD2. Germline loops: CDR1 SGHTA, CDR2 FQGTGA. This CDR3 is built from 14 residues. V trimming: 5 bases; J trimming: 10 bases; junction bases outside the gene matches: 7. CDR3 protein: CASSVSGGAWEQFF. For the CDR3, the DNA is TGTGCCAGCAGCGTTAGCGGGGGGGCGTGGGAGCAGTTCTTC.

This clone was observed a handful of times. V gene TRBV27 combines with J gene TRBJ1-2, with 9 bases that match TRBD1. Trimming took 6 bases from V and 6 from J; bases not matched to a gene: 5. Per germline, CDR1 MNHEY and CDR2 SMNVEV (reference sequence). This CDR3 region has 13 residues. The CDR3 region has the DNA TGTGCCAGCAGATTCGGGACAGGGAATGGCTACACCTTC. Translation: CASRFGTGNGYTF.

J is TRBJ2-2 and V is TRBV7-9; tentatively, D is TRBD2 (5 bases). The CDR3 is made up of 15 amino acids. The germline V gene has CDR1 SEHNR and CDR2 FQNEAQ (reference sequence). Trimming took 3 bases from V and 4 from J, leaving 12 bases between them. The CDR3 nucleotides read TGTGCCAGCAGCTTGGGTCTAGCAGGCACCGGGGAGCTGTTTTTT. Translating gives CASSLGLAGTGELFF.

This clone occurred a few times. The rearrangement uses TRBV12-5 and TRBJ2-1; 9 nucleotides match TRBD1. The CDR3 runs 17 residues. Germline lookup yields CDR1 LGHNT and CDR2 FRNRAP. After removal of 1 base from V and 5 bases from J, the junction contained 9 bases not matched to a gene. This CDR3 reads CASGLATTGGGHNEQFF. The CDR3 DNA reads TGTGCTAGTGGTTTGGCTACGACAGGGGGAGGCCACAATGAGCAGTTCTTC.

The J gene is TRBJ1-6, the V gene TRBV4-1, with 8 bases matching TRBD1. The CDR3 runs 16 residues. Trimming cost V 2 bases and J 5 bases; bases outside gene matches: 5. From germline, CDR1 is MGHRA and CDR2 YSYEKL. The DNA of the CDR3 is TGCGCCAGCAGCCAAACTAAGGACAGGGATAATTCACCCCTCCACTTT. As protein: CASSQTKDRDNSPLHF.

This clone was detected only a few times. This rearrangement joins TRBV30 to TRBJ1-1; D might be TRBD1 (6 bases). V lost 3 bases to trimming and J lost 1 base, with 12 bases between them. The CDR3 extends over 14 amino acids. Germline CDR1 is GTSNPN and CDR2 is SVGIG (reference sequence). The CDR3: CAWRKQGTNTEAFF. CDR3 DNA: TGTGCCTGGAGAAAACAGGGAACGAACACTGAAGCTTTCTTT.

The chain is built from TRBV6-6 and TRBJ2-3; the D gene is possibly TRBD1 (6 bases). Trimming left V 7 bases short and J 4 bases short, with 12 bases between. Germline assignment: CDR1 MNHNY and CDR2 SVGAGI (reference sequence). CDR3 length equals 13 residues. The CDR3 region is CASIPQGSDTQYF. CDR3 DNA: TGTGCCAGCATTCCTCAGGGGTCAGATACGCAGTATTTT.

This clone came up a few times. This chain joins TRBV5-4 and TRBJ1-2, with TRBD1 identical over 7 bases. This CDR3 comprises 13 residues. V gave up 0 bases and J gave up 6 bases; unmatched junction bases: 2. Per germline, CDR1 SGHNT and CDR2 YYREEE (reference sequence). This CDR3 is CASSLDRGNGYTF. In DNA, the CDR3 is TGTGCCAGCAGCTTGGACAGGGGAAATGGCTACACCTTC.

This chain joins TRBV5-1 and TRBJ2-3, with D possibly being TRBD2 (5 bases). The germline V and J ends were trimmed by 4 bases and 0 bases, with 9 bases remaining between them. The germline V gene encodes CDR1 SGHRS and CDR2 YFSETQ. The CDR3 spans 14 residues. The CDR3: CASSGGYSTDTQYF. CDR3 nucleotides: TGCGCCAGCAGCGGCGGGTATAGCACAGATACGCAGTATTTT.

CDR3 DNA: TGTGCCAGCTCACCCTCCGATGGGAGGAACACTGAAGCTTTCTTT. It specifies CASSPSDGRNTEAFF. The chain uses TRBV18 and TRBJ1-1; D ambiguous. V lost 3 bases and J 1 base, leaving 12 bases between the germline ends. CDR3 length: 15 amino acids. Per the germline V gene, CDR1 is KGHSH and CDR2 is LQKENI.

The rearrangement joins TRBV6-1 to TRBJ2-1; D uncertain. Germline assignment: CDR1 MNHNS and CDR2 SASEGT. CDR3 length equals 14 residues. V was pared by 1 base and J by 8 bases, with 12 bases between. The CDR3 sequence: CASSEGMPRHEQFF. CDR3 nucleotide sequence: TGTGCCAGCAGTGAAGGAATGCCTAGGCATGAGCAGTTCTTC.